This T cell receptor beta chain was documented in a study of cytomegalovirus exposure and HLA in healthy donors. Study-wide results and caveats: The study listed under 200 cytomegalovirus-associated TCR beta chains. A few CMV-associated chains proved CMV antigen-specific in vitro. In a later analysis, donors in an Asian-associated ancestry cluster reportedly had fewer N-insertions in productive TCRs than the cohort mean.

This clone was picked up a small number of times. What it binds is unknown. PCR was performed using 60 Vbeta and 13 Jbeta primers. Generated by immunoSEQ multiplex PCR, the TCRdb table keeps only in-frame clones and is missing some. The sample lists around 21,000 clones, over 65% seen once, with around 7% in the top ten. The V gene's germline CDR1 is MDHEN and CDR2 SYDVKM. The germline V and J ends were trimmed by 5 bases and 7 bases, with 15 bases remaining between them. This CDR3 region has 14 residues. The sequenced sample was PBMCs. This clonotype was sampled from a man aged 55 to 70 in good health and CMV-seronegative. The chain combines TRBV28 with TRBJ1-3; D not certain. The CDR3 DNA is TGTGCCAGCAGTCTGATAAATACTCCGAACACCATATATTTT. Its translation is CASSLINTPNTIYF.